These T cell receptor beta chains were read from a single sample in a study of blood T cell repertoires in COVID-19. The method was immunoSEQ multiplex PCR; TCRdb's version includes in-frame clones alone and lacks a portion of them. The sample consists of roughly 35,000 clones, 78% of them appearing once. The sequencing sample was made of peripheral blood. The receptors originated from a man older than 75 with acute or convalescent COVID-19. CDR3s include the opening cysteine and the closing phenylalanine or tryptophan. The D gene is left open where the match is weak. The size of a clone is reported for some rows only, either as once, few or many, or as a class for expanded clones.

D,J,size,V,CDR3,DNA
NA,TRBJ2-1,NA,TRBV4-1,CASSQDIQGGNEQFF,TGCGCCAGCAGCCAAGATATCCAGGGAGGCAATGAGCAGTTCTTC
TRBD1,TRBJ2-5,NA,TRBV3-1/TRBV3-2,CASSLTGTVIIQETQYF,TGTGCCAGCAGCCTAACCGGGACAGTAATCATCCAAGAGACCCAGTACTTC
NA,TRBJ1-5,few,TRBV7-6,CASSLDGGRPQHF,TGTGCCAGCAGCTTAGACGGGGGTAGACCCCAGCATTTT
TRBD1,TRBJ1-2,NA,TRBV5-6,CASSPTGRSGGYTF,TGTGCCAGCAGCCCGACAGGGCGTAGTGGTGGCTACACCTTC
NA,TRBJ1-2,few,TRBV10-3,CAISEDSLSNYGYTF,TGTGCCATCAGTGAGGACAGTCTTTCTAACTATGGCTACACCTTC
NA,TRBJ1-5,few,TRBV30,CAWSGGRNQPQHF,TGTGCCTGGAGTGGGGGCCGCAATCAGCCCCAGCATTTT
NA,TRBJ2-3,NA,TRBV5-4,CASSFATTDTQYF,TGTGCCAGCAGCTTTGCCACAACAGATACGCAGTATTTT
TRBD2,TRBJ2-7,NA,TRBV11-2,CASSFLGTSGGTYEQYF,TGTGCCAGCAGCTTCCTTGGGACTAGCGGGGGAACCTACGAGCAGTACTTC
TRBD1,TRBJ1-6,NA,TRBV4-3,CASSARTGGSSPLHF,TGCGCCAGCAGCGCTAGGACAGGGGGATCTTCACCCCTCCACTTT
TRBD1,TRBJ2-7,NA,TRBV13,CASSPGTGTYEQYF,TGTGCCAGCAGCCCGGGGACAGGGACCTACGAGCAGTACTTC
TRBD2,TRBJ2-5,NA,TRBV2,CASRGTRGGGETQYF,TGTGCCAGCAGAGGGACTAGGGGAGGCGGAGAGACCCAGTACTTC
TRBD2,TRBJ2-1,few,TRBV7-2,CASSLSYPGLLFF,TGTGCCAGCAGCTTAAGCTACCCGGGACTATTGTTCTTC
NA,TRBJ2-4,NA,TRBV5-1,CASSLESGDDIQYF,TGCGCCAGCAGCTTGGAGTCCGGGGATGACATTCAGTACTTC
NA,TRBJ2-3,NA,TRBV27,CASRDRVTDTQYF,TGTGCCAGCCGTGATCGGGTGACAGATACGCAGTATTTT
NA,TRBJ1-5,NA,TRBV9,CASRLWRRFLQPQHF,TGTGCCAGCAGACTCTGGAGGAGGTTTCTCCAGCCCCAGCATTTT
NA,TRBJ2-2,NA,TRBV7-2,CASSLNFGVANTGELFF,TGTGCCAGCAGCTTAAACTTCGGGGTGGCGAACACCGGGGAGCTGTTTTTT
TRBD1,TRBJ2-7,NA,TRBV5-4,CASSFTNRGIYEQYF,TGTGCCAGCAGCTTTACGAACAGGGGGATATACGAGCAGTACTTC
TRBD2,TRBJ2-1,NA,TRBV4-1,CASSRGGLAGLYNEQFF,TGCGCCAGCAGCCGAGGGGGACTAGCGGGGCTATACAATGAGCAGTTCTTC
NA,TRBJ1-1,NA,TRBV6-5,CASSYPRGTNTEAFF,TGTGCCAGCAGTTACCCCCGGGGGACTAACACTGAAGCTTTCTTT
NA,TRBJ2-7,NA,TRBV2,CASLHSETAYEQYF,TGTGCCAGCCTTCACTCTGAAACCGCCTACGAGCAGTACTTC
NA,TRBJ1-1,few,TRBV11-2,CASSQYGVATEAFF,TGTGCCAGCAGCCAATACGGCGTAGCTACTGAAGCTTTCTTT
NA,TRBJ2-1,NA,TRBV19,CASSIARYGNEQFF,TGTGCCAGTAGTATAGCCAGGTATGGCAATGAGCAGTTCTTC
NA,TRBJ1-1,once,TRBV28,CVCLGGRAFF,TGTGTCTGCCTGGGGGGAAGGGCTTTCTTT
TRBD1,TRBJ2-7,NA,TRBV5-4,CASRDAGTGGYEQYF,TGTGCCAGCAGGGATGCCGGGACAGGGGGCTACGAGCAGTACTTC
NA,TRBJ1-5,NA,TRBV7-6,CASSPNSNQPQHF,TGTGCCAGCAGCCCAAATAGCAATCAGCCCCAGCATTTT
TRBD1,TRBJ2-6,NA,TRBV6-2/TRBV6-3,CASSLSGTAVSGANVLTF,TGTGCCAGCAGTCTCTCCGGGACAGCCGTCTCTGGGGCCAACGTCCTGACTTTC
TRBD1,TRBJ2-2,NA,TRBV5-1,CASSTGTGRAGELFF,TGCGCCAGCAGCACAGGGACAGGGAGGGCCGGGGAGCTGTTTTTT
NA,TRBJ2-2,NA,TRBV19,CASSMGSYTGELFF,TGTGCCAGTAGTATGGGGAGTTACACCGGGGAGCTGTTTTTT
NA,TRBJ1-6,NA,TRBV6-5,CASSYSTRNSPLHF,TGTGCCAGCAGTTACTCAACCAGGAATTCACCCCTCCACTTT
NA,TRBJ1-2,NA,TRBV27,CASRPGGTAAYGYTF,TGTGCCAGCAGACCCGGCGGGACGGCGGCTTATGGCTACACCTTC
NA,TRBJ1-2,NA,TRBV28,CASRETGGGYGYTF,TGTGCCAGCAGGGAGACAGGCGGCGGCTATGGCTACACCTTC
TRBD2,TRBJ2-5,NA,TRBV9,CASSVGLAGAKGTQYF,TGTGCCAGCAGCGTAGGGCTAGCGGGGGCAAAGGGGACCCAGTACTTC
NA,TRBJ2-5,NA,TRBV30,CAWSIGEETQYF,TGTGCCTGGAGTATCGGTGAAGAGACCCAGTACTTC
NA,TRBJ1-3,NA,TRBV27,CASSLSRVSGNTIYF,TGTGCCAGCAGTTTATCGAGGGTCTCTGGAAACACCATATATTTT
TRBD2,TRBJ2-1,NA,TRBV19,CASSITSGGASEQFF,TGTGCCAGTAGTATTACTAGCGGGGGGGCAAGTGAGCAGTTCTTC
TRBD1,TRBJ2-1,NA,TRBV12-5,CASGPGQGENEQFF,TGTGCTAGTGGTCCGGGACAGGGGGAGAATGAGCAGTTCTTC
NA,TRBJ1-5,NA,TRBV27,CASSLSPQGQPQHF,TGTGCCAGCAGTTTATCGCCTCAGGGGCAGCCCCAGCATTTT
TRBD1,TRBJ2-7,NA,TRBV4-3,CASSHSGTGETYEQYF,TGCGCCAGCAGCCACTCCGGGACAGGGGAGACCTACGAGCAGTACTTC
TRBD2,TRBJ2-3,few,TRBV6-4,CASSEAGGPPDTQYF,TGTGCCAGCAGTGAAGCGGGGGGGCCCCCAGATACGCAGTATTTT
NA,TRBJ1-1,NA,TRBV19,CATQGKKYTEAFF,TGTGCCACCCAGGGGAAAAAGTACACTGAAGCTTTCTTT
TRBD2,TRBJ2-7,NA,TRBV7-2,CASSFPPGGGDEQYF,TGTGCCAGCAGCTTCCCTCCCGGGGGGGGCGACGAGCAGTACTTC
NA,TRBJ2-7,once,TRBV3-1/TRBV3-2,CASSQGSGLSYEQYF,TGTGCCAGCAGCCAAGGATCAGGGCTATCCTACGAGCAGTACTTC
TRBD2,TRBJ2-1,NA,TRBV5-4,CASSLGGLAGTEQFF,TGTGCCAGCAGCTTGGGGGGACTAGCGGGGACTGAGCAGTTCTTC
TRBD2,TRBJ2-3,NA,TRBV10-3,CAISVELAGGQDTQYF,TGTGCCATCAGTGTGGAACTAGCGGGGGGGCAGGACACGCAGTATTTT
NA,TRBJ1-3,few,TRBV11-2,CASSLEGPGNTIYF,TGTGCCAGCAGCTTGGAGGGACCAGGAAACACCATATATTTT
NA,TRBJ2-7,NA,TRBV6-1,CASSEVISPGEQYF,TGTGCCAGCAGTGAAGTTATTAGCCCAGGGGAGCAGTACTTC
NA,TRBJ1-2,NA,TRBV7-8,CASSLAGGHNGYTF,TGTGCCAGCAGCTTAGCAGGGGGACATAATGGCTACACCTTC
TRBD1,TRBJ1-2,NA,TRBV7-2,CASSLLGQGIHGYTF,TGTGCCAGCAGCCTACTGGGACAGGGTATCCATGGCTACACCTTC
NA,TRBJ1-1,NA,TRBV21-1,CASSKGTGVRAEAFF,TGTGCCAGCAGCAAAGGGACAGGGGTGAGGGCTGAAGCTTTCTTT
TRBD2,TRBJ2-3,NA,TRBV29-1,CSHETSGDPDTQYF,TGCAGCCATGAGACTAGCGGGGATCCCGATACGCAGTATTTT
TRBD1,TRBJ1-1,NA,TRBV27,CASRRQGITEAFF,TGTGCCAGCAGGCGACAGGGGATTACTGAAGCTTTCTTT
TRBD2,TRBJ2-3,NA,TRBV6-4,CASSRSGGNADTQYF,TGTGCCAGCAGCCGAAGCGGGGGGAACGCAGATACGCAGTATTTT
NA,TRBJ2-7,few,TRBV4-2,CASSQGGGAYEQYF,TGTGCCAGCAGCCAAGGAGGGGGAGCCTACGAGCAGTACTTC
NA,TRBJ2-2,NA,TRBV4-2,CASSQFSGGSTGELFF,TGTGCCAGCAGCCAGTTTTCGGGGGGCTCCACCGGGGAGCTGTTTTTT
TRBD1,TRBJ1-2,few,TRBV5-6,CASGQGVANYGYTF,TGTGCCAGTGGACAGGGGGTTGCTAACTATGGCTACACCTTC
TRBD2,TRBJ2-2,NA,TRBV27,CASSPPGTGGTGELFF,TGTGCCAGCAGCCCACCGGGGACGGGAGGGACCGGGGAGCTGTTTTTT
NA,TRBJ2-7,NA,TRBV21-1,CASSTRGEDRSYEQYF,TGTGCCAGCAGCACCCGGGGTGAGGACAGGTCGTACGAGCAGTACTTC
NA,TRBJ1-2,NA,TRBV2,CASSLAPSRGYTF,TGTGCCAGCAGCCTTGCCCCCTCTAGGGGCTACACCTTC
TRBD2,TRBJ2-3,NA,TRBV29-1,CSIRTSRLTDTQYF,TGCAGCATCCGGACTAGCAGACTCACAGATACGCAGTATTTT